The next 25 T cell receptor beta chains were all read from a single sample in a study of blood T cell repertoires in COVID-19. The data were produced by immunoSEQ multiplex PCR, yet TCRdb's version contains in-frame clones alone and is incomplete. The repertoire holds a few hundred thousand clones, with about four fifths as singletons. The source material was PBMCs or T cells enriched from blood (not recorded which). The source of these receptors is a woman aged 45-65 years who had recovered from COVID-19.

The V gene is TRBV7-9, the J gene TRBJ2-5; perhaps TRBD1 as D (6 bases). Germline V lookup: CDR1 SEHNR, CDR2 FQNEAQ (reference sequence). V was shortened by 3 bases and J by 4 bases, with 12 bases between the two germline ends. The CDR3 runs 14 residues. The CDR3 DNA reads TGTGCCAGCAGCTTCTCCCGGGACACAGAGACCCAGTACTTC. It yields the protein CASSFSRDTETQYF.

V gene TRBV5-1 combines with J gene TRBJ1-2; a weak D match, TRBD1 (5 bases). Germline V gene sequence: CDR1 SGHRS, CDR2 YFSETQ. With 0 bases removed from V and 3 bases from J, the gap between germline ends came to 12 bases. CDR3 length: 15 residues. CDR3 protein: CASSLVAGHDYGYTF. Written as DNA, the CDR3 is TGCGCCAGCAGCTTGGTAGCTGGACACGACTATGGCTACACCTTC.

This rearrangement joins TRBV11-2 to TRBJ2-2, with no clear D. This CDR3 contains 12 residues. Germline CDR1 is SGHAT and CDR2 is FQNNGV. Trimming stripped 6 bases from V and 6 bases from J, with 8 bases between. The CDR3 nucleotides read TGTGCCAGCAGACCAGGCCCCGGGGAGCTGTTTTTT. The encoded protein is CASRPGPGELFF.

V and J are TRBV7-2 and TRBJ1-1, with D maybe TRBD1 (6 bases). V was pared by 4 bases and J by 10 bases, with 13 bases between. This CDR3 comprises 12 residues. Germline CDR1 and CDR2: SGHTA and FQGNSA. In DNA form, the CDR3 reads TGTGCCAGCAGCTCCCAGGGGAGGGGAGCTTTCTTT. Residues: CASSSQGRGAFF.

The chain uses TRBV9 and TRBJ2-2; D is uncertain. V was trimmed by 3 bases and J by 1 base, leaving 10 bases between them. The CDR3 has 15 residues. CDR1 is SGDLS and CDR2 is YYNGEE in the germline V gene. Here the CDR3 reads CASSAAPLNTGELFF. The CDR3 bases are TGTGCCAGCAGCGCCGCGCCGCTGAACACCGGGGAGCTGTTTTTT. The full variable domain, with the rest looked up from reference TRBV9 and TRBJ2-2, is DSGVTQTPKHLITATGQRVTLRCSPRSGDLSVYWYQQSLDQGLQFLIQYYNGEERAKGNILERFSAQQFPDLHSELNLSSLELGDSALYFCASSAAPLNTGELFFGEGSRLTVL.

The V gene is TRBV18, the J gene TRBJ1-1, with 9 bases that match TRBD1. The germline CDR1 and CDR2 sequences are KGHSH and LQKENI. This CDR3 has 17 amino acids. With V trimmed by 3 bases and J by 0 bases, 8 bases remained unmatched. The CDR3 protein is CASSPNRGPLMNTEAFF. The CDR3 DNA follows: TGTGCCAGCTCACCGAACAGGGGGCCCCTGATGAACACTGAAGCTTTCTTT.

V is TRBV4-3 and J is TRBJ1-1; 7 nucleotides align to TRBD1. The CDR3 loop spans 15 amino acids. In germline, CDR1 is LGHNA, CDR2 YSLEER. Trimming took 0 bases from V and 4 from J; bases not matched to a gene: 5. CDR3 loop: CASSQDQNRGTEAFF. As DNA, the CDR3 is TGCGCCAGCAGCCAAGATCAGAACAGGGGCACTGAAGCTTTCTTT.

The chain employs TRBV5-6 and TRBJ1-4, with 7 bases lining up with TRBD1. V lost 5 bases, J lost 2 bases, and 6 bases stayed unmatched. Per the germline V gene, CDR1 is SGHDT and CDR2 is YYEEEE. This CDR3 spans 15 amino acids. The CDR3 loop reads CASRPLQGTNEKLFF. In DNA, the CDR3 is TGTGCCAGCAGGCCCTTACAGGGGACTAATGAAAAACTGTTTTTT.

This chain joins TRBV7-9 and TRBJ2-1, with D unclear. The CDR3 is made up of 13 amino acids. The germline V and J ends were trimmed by 1 base and 4 bases, with 5 bases remaining between them. Germline lookup yields CDR1 SEHNR and CDR2 FQNEAQ (reference sequence). The CDR3 here is CASSLDMYNEQFF. DNA for the CDR3: TGTGCCAGCAGCTTAGATATGTACAATGAGCAGTTCTTC.

The rearrangement links TRBV28 to TRBJ1-4, with D perhaps TRBD1 (5 bases). V gave up 6 bases and J gave up 4 bases, with 21 bases separating them. The CDR3 loop spans 17 amino acids. Germline V gene lookup returns CDR1 MDHEN and CDR2 SYDVKM. For the CDR3, the DNA is TGTGCCAGCAGCCCGGGGGGGTCGGGGATCAATAATGAAAAACTGTTTTTT. Amino acid sequence: CASSPGGSGINNEKLFF.

V gene TRBV7-8 combines with J gene TRBJ2-1; 10 bases align to TRBD2. The V and J ends lost 0 bases and 8 bases, in that order; junction bases with no gene match: 10. The CDR3 consists of 17 residues. Looked up from germline, CDR1 is SGHVS and CDR2 is FQNEAQ. In nucleotides, the CDR3 is TGTGCCAGCAGCTTAGCTTTAGCGGGGGGCACCCTCGATGAGCAGTTCTTC. Its translation: CASSLALAGGTLDEQFF.

As regards this clone: Other DNA sequences of this sample code for an identical CDR3. The chain couples TRBV15 to TRBJ1-3; TRBD1 is a possible D gene (5 bases). V lost 0 bases and J lost 1, with 7 bases in between. Per the germline V gene, CDR1 is LNHNV and CDR2 is YYDKDF (reference sequence). The CDR3 totals 15 residues. This CDR3 is CATSRDRGSGNTIYF. The CDR3 DNA sequence: TGTGCCACCAGCAGAGATCGGGGGTCTGGAAACACCATATATTTT. The variable domain in full, with the rest retrieved from reference TRBV15 and TRBJ1-3, is DAMVIQNPRYQVTQFGKPVTLSCSQTLNHNVMYWYQQKSSQAPKLLFHYYDKDFNNEADTPDNFQSRRPNTSFCFLDIRSPGLGDTAMYLCATSRDRGSGNTIYFGEGSWLTVV.

The chain uses TRBV27 and TRBJ1-6, with 8 bases lining up with TRBD1. The V gene's germline CDR1 is MNHEY and CDR2 SMNVEV (reference sequence). This CDR3 comprises 16 residues. The J segment lost 7 bases and the V segment lost 6 bases, leaving 11 bases of the junction unmatched. The CDR3 DNA is TGTGCCAGCAGCCCTGGGGGGCGGACAGGGAATTCACCCCTCCACTTT. It translates to CASSPGGRTGNSPLHF.

This clone was counted once. V usage is TRBV5-4 and J usage is TRBJ1-3; D is undetermined. The germline V gene has CDR1 SGHNT and CDR2 YYREEE (reference sequence). The CDR3 runs 15 residues. V lost 0 bases and J lost 4, with 11 bases in between. The CDR3 loop is CASSLDRVWGNTIYF. The CDR3 DNA reads TGTGCCAGCAGCTTGGATCGGGTGTGGGGAAACACCATATATTTT.

The chain combines TRBV13 with TRBJ2-1; TRBD1 agrees at 9 bases. CDR1 PRHDT and CDR2 FYEKMQ come from the germline V gene (reference sequence). Trimming cost V 4 bases and J 2 bases; bases outside gene matches: 3. This CDR3 is built from 15 residues. CDR3 loop: CASSSRQGAYNEQFF. Here the CDR3 DNA reads TGTGCCAGCAGCTCCAGACAGGGGGCCTACAATGAGCAGTTCTTC.

This chain connects TRBV7-3 to TRBJ2-3; perhaps TRBD2 as D (6 bases). The V and J ends lost 4 bases and 1 base respectively, with 12 bases between them. This CDR3 is 15 amino acids long. Looked up from germline, CDR1 is SGHTA and CDR2 is FQGTGA. Written as DNA, the CDR3 is TGTGCCAGCAGCTCCGGCGGGGATGGCACAGATACGCAGTATTTT. This encodes CASSSGGDGTDTQYF. The variable domain in full, completed from reference TRBV7-3 and TRBJ2-3, reads GAGVSQTPSNKVTEKGKYVELRCDPISGHTALYWYRQSLGQGPEFLIYFQGTGAADDSGLPNDRFFAVRPEGSVSTLKIQRTERGDSAVYLCASSSGGDGTDTQYFGPGTRLTVL.

The rearrangement uses TRBV19 and TRBJ2-7; the D gene is possibly TRBD1 (6 bases). CDR1 is LNHDA, CDR2 SQIVND, per germline (reference sequence). Trimming shortened V by 4 bases and J by 1 base, and 8 bases separated the two germline ends. CDR3 size: 13 residues. The CDR3 bases are TGTGCCAGTAGTAGACAGGAATCCTACGAGCAGTACTTC. This encodes CASSRQESYEQYF.

The V gene is TRBV7-2, the J gene TRBJ2-3; TRBD2 aligns across 9 bases. The CDR3 loop spans 15 amino acids. Losses at the gene ends were 4 bases for V and 5 bases for J; bases not matched to a gene: 7. Germline V CDR1 and CDR2: SGHTA, FQGNSA. In nucleotides, the CDR3 is TGTGCCAGCAGCTCCGTAGCGGGAGCTATAGATACGCAGTATTTT. Protein sequence: CASSSVAGAIDTQYF.

Turning to this clone: The sample carries other DNA sequences with the same CDR3. The genes are TRBV27 and TRBJ1-3; weak D call: TRBD1 (6 bases). CDR3 length equals 14 residues. The germline V gene encodes CDR1 MNHEY and CDR2 SMNVEV (reference sequence). The V and J ends lost 6 bases and 1 base respectively, with 10 bases between them. CDR3 amino acids: CASSPRGSGNTIYF. The CDR3 DNA is TGTGCCAGCAGCCCCAGGGGTTCTGGAAACACCATATATTTT.

The rearrangement links TRBV7-6 to TRBJ2-1; the D gene is possibly TRBD1 (5 bases). The germline V and J ends were trimmed by 3 bases and 7 bases, with 19 bases remaining between them. This CDR3 is built from 16 residues. Looked up from germline, CDR1 is SGHVS and CDR2 is FNYEAQ. CDR3 DNA: TGTGCCAGCAGCTTTCCCGAGACAGCTCACGAAAATGAGCAGTTCTTC. It specifies CASSFPETAHENEQFF.

This clone appeared a few times. The chain recombines TRBV29-1 with TRBJ1-2; 7 bases fit TRBD1. CDR1 SQVTM and CDR2 ANQGSEA come from the germline V gene. The CDR3 consists of 13 residues. V lost 6 bases and J lost 4; bases outside the gene matches: 8. The CDR3 here is CSVRQGVGYGYTF. The CDR3 DNA sequence: TGCAGCGTAAGACAGGGAGTAGGCTATGGCTACACCTTC.

The genes are TRBV9 and TRBJ1-3; perhaps TRBD1 as D (6 bases). The CDR3 sequence is 15 residues long. The germline V gene encodes CDR1 SGDLS and CDR2 YYNGEE. Trimming pared 0 bases from V and 3 bases from J, leaving 10 bases between. The CDR3 nucleotides are TGTGCCAGCAGCGTAGAGGGGGTTGGTGGAAACACCATATATTTT. Encoded protein: CASSVEGVGGNTIYF.

This clone appeared once. This chain links TRBV18 with TRBJ2-3, with D possibly being TRBD1 (6 bases). Germline values: CDR1 KGHSH, CDR2 LQKENI. The CDR3 is 16 amino acids. The V end lost 2 bases, the J end lost 2 bases, and 14 bases lay between the germline ends. CDR3 residues: CASSPAGTSYTDTQYF. CDR3 DNA: TGTGCCAGCTCACCAGCCGGGACATCGTACACAGATACGCAGTATTTT.

This chain connects TRBV9 to TRBJ2-3; TRBD2 matches at 7 bases. This CDR3 comprises 17 residues. V trimming: 4 bases; J trimming: 3 bases; junction bases outside the gene matches: 14. CDR1 and CDR2 from the germline V gene are SGDLS and YYNGEE. The CDR3 bases are TGTGCCAGCAGCCGACGAGGACTAGTAAAAGAGACAGATACGCAGTATTTT. Translation gives CASSRRGLVKETDTQYF.

This clone came up a few times. The genes are TRBV18 and TRBJ1-1; D is perhaps TRBD1 (5 bases). Germline V gene data show CDR1 as KGHSH and CDR2 as LQKENI. CDR3 size: 16 residues. The ends were cut back, 1 base at V and 3 bases at J, with 15 bases in the middle. The CDR3 DNA reads as TGTGCCAGCTCACCACAACCAAATTGGGGGGACACTGAAGCTTTCTTT. Its protein is CASSPQPNWGDTEAFF.